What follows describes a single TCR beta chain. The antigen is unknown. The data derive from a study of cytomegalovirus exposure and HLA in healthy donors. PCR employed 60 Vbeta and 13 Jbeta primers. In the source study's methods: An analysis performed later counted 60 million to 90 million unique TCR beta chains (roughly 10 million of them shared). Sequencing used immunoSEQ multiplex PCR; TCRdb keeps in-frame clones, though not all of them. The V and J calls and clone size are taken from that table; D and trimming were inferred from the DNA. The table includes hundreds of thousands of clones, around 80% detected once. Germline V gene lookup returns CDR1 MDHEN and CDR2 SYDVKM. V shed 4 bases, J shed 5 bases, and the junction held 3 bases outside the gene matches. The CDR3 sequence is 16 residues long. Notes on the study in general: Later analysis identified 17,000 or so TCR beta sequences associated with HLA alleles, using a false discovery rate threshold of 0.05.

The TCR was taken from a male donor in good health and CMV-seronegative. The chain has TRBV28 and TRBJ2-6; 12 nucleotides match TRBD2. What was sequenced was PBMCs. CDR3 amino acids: CASSSGLAGWANVLTF. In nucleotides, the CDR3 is TGTGCCAGCAGTTCGGGACTAGCGGGCTGGGCCAACGTCCTGACTTTC.